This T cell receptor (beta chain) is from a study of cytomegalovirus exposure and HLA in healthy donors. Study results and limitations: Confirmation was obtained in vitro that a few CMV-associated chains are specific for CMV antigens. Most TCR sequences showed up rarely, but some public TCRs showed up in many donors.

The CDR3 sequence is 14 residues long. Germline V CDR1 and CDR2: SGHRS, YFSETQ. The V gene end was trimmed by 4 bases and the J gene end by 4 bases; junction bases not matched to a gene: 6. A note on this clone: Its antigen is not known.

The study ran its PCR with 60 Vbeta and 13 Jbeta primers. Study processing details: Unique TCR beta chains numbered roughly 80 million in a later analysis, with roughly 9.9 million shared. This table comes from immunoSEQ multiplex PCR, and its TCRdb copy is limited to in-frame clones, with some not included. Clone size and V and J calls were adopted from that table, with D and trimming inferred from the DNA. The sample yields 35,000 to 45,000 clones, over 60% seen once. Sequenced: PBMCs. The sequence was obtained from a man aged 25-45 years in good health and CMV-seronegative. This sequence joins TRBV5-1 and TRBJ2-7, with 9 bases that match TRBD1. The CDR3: CASSPEGQGYEQYF. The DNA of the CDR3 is TGCGCCAGCAGCCCGGAGGGACAGGGTTACGAGCAGTACTTC.